One and the same sample provided the 15 T cell receptor beta chains below, sequenced in a study of T cells after yellow fever vaccination (dated by TCRdb to the late 2010s). Receptor amplification or capture employed 5' RACE. Sequencing instrument: Illumina HiSeq 2500. TCRdb passed the public sequencing reads through fastp at Q25 and MiXCR, retaining productive beta sequences. CDR3 protein duplicates are merged, each entry listing the most common genes and DNA. For this sample the table gives approximately 300,000 distinct CDR3 sequences, of which 6.8% were detected only once. Together, the top ten hold roughly a sixth of the sample. Taken with the paper, the label for treatment or condition translates to: live attenuated yellow fever vaccine strain. The specimen comprised PBMCs, sampled around 45 days after the first yellow fever vaccination. Receptors originate from a man aged 18 to 29 who received the YFV17D yellow fever vaccine.

The table lists this clonotype with many counts. The chain carries TRBV4-1 and TRBJ2-7; the D call may be TRBD1 or TRBD2 (6 bases each). The germline gives CDR1 MGHRA, CDR2 YSYEKL. V dropped 4 bases and J dropped 6 bases, with 13 bases sitting between them. This CDR3 has 13 amino acids. DNA for the CDR3: TGCGCCAGCAGCCCCGAGGGGGGTCGCGAGCAGTACTTC. Amino acid sequence: CASSPEGGREQYF.

This clonotype was seen many times. The rearrangement uses TRBV5-1 and TRBJ1-1; TRBD1 aligns across 7 bases. CDR3 size: 15 residues. Trimming removed 2 bases from V and 5 bases from J; junction bases left unmatched: 9. CDR1 is SGHRS, CDR2 YFSETQ, per germline. CDR3 sequence: CASSFAAGGRTEAFF. CDR3 sequence (DNA): TGCGCCAGCAGCTTTGCGGCAGGGGGAAGGACTGAAGCTTTCTTT.

V and J are TRBV19 and TRBJ1-2; TRBD1 aligns across 8 bases. Germline V CDR1 and CDR2: LNHDA, SQIVND (reference sequence). After removal of 7 bases from V and 3 bases from J, the junction contained 10 bases not matched to a gene. The CDR3 contains 15 residues. The CDR3 region has the DNA TGTGCCAGTACCCCCATGGCAGGGGGCGACTATGGCTACACCTTC. Translated: CASTPMAGGDYGYTF.

This clonotype was counted a few times. Here the CDR3 DNA reads TGCAGTGCGACCCGGGGTAGCGGATTATACAATGAGCAGTTCTTC. Protein product: CSATRGSGLYNEQFF. J is TRBJ2-1 and V is TRBV20-1, with D perhaps TRBD2 (6 bases). Germline loops: CDR1 DFQATT, CDR2 SNEGSKA (reference sequence). V dropped 6 bases and J dropped 4 bases, with 19 bases sitting between them. This CDR3 comprises 15 residues.

The CDR3: CASSRRGREFF. The CDR3 coding sequence is TGTGCCAGCAGCAGAAGGGGGCGGGAGTTCTTC. This chain connects TRBV7-2 to TRBJ2-1; TRBD1 matches at 7 bases. Germline V gene lookup returns CDR1 SGHTA and CDR2 FQGNSA. CDR3 length: 11 amino acids. Trimming removed 5 bases from V and 14 bases from J; junction bases left unmatched: 6.

V is TRBV4-3 and J is TRBJ2-6; no clear D gene. V lost 0 bases and J lost 0, with 6 bases in between. From germline, CDR1 is LGHNA and CDR2 YSLEER. The CDR3 totals 16 residues. The CDR3 bases are TGCGCCAGCAGCCAAGATGGAAGCTCTGGGGCCAACGTCCTGACTTTC. Its translation is CASSQDGSSGANVLTF.

This clonotype was seen a handful of times. The chain links TRBV7-2 to TRBJ2-7; TRBD1 aligns across 8 bases. V lost 1 base and J lost 2; bases outside the gene matches: 4. The CDR3 loop spans 15 amino acids. The germline CDR1 and CDR2 sequences are SGHTA and FQGNSA. CDR3 nucleotides: TGTGCCAGCAGCTTAGTTGGACAGGGAACCTACGAGCAGTACGTC. Amino acid sequence: CASSLVGQGTYEQYV.

In its sample, this clonotype was seen many times. V usage is TRBV5-6 and J usage is TRBJ1-2; D ambiguous. CDR3 length: 12 amino acids. The germline V gene encodes CDR1 SGHDT and CDR2 YYEEEE. V was trimmed by 4 bases and J by 0 bases, leaving 4 bases between them. The CDR3 DNA reads TGTGCCAGCAGCCAAGCTAACTATGGCTACACCTTC. It encodes CASSQANYGYTF.

V is TRBV20-1 and J is TRBJ2-5; TRBD1 matches 7 bases. CDR1 and CDR2 (germline): DFQATT, SNEGSKA (reference sequence). The CDR3 contains 12 residues. V was pared by 6 bases and J by 7 bases, with 8 bases of the junction left unmatched. DNA for the CDR3: TGCAGTGCCCCGACAGGGCACGGGACCCAGTACTTC. Translation: CSAPTGHGTQYF.

At least ten counts were recorded for this clonotype. The chain couples TRBV4-3 to TRBJ1-2; D gene ambiguous. Trimming took 0 bases from V and 4 from J, leaving 18 bases between them. CDR1 and CDR2 from the germline V gene are LGHNA and YSLEER. The CDR3 has 17 residues. CDR3 nucleotide sequence: TGCGCCAGCAGCCAAGACCGGGTAGCCTATATGGGCTATGGCTACACCTTC. Translating gives CASSQDRVAYMGYGYTF.

This clonotype was seen a few times. The chain combines TRBV7-6 with TRBJ2-1; TRBD1 matches at 7 bases. V lost 5 bases to trimming and J lost 13 bases; unmatched junction nucleotides: 8. The CDR3 has 12 amino acids. Germline V gene data show CDR1 as SGHVS and CDR2 as FNYEAQ. The CDR3 nucleotides read TGTGCCAGCAGCCCGACCCGGGACAGTCAGTTCTTC. Translation: CASSPTRDSQFF. The complete variable domain, with remaining parts taken from reference TRBV7-6 and TRBJ2-1, reads GAGVSQSPRYKVTKRGQDVALRCDPISGHVSLYWYRQALGQGPEFLTYFNYEAQQDKSGLPNDRFSAERPEGSISTLTIQRTEQRDSAMYRCASSPTRDSQFFGPGTRLTVL.

The rearrangement uses TRBV7-9 and TRBJ2-2, with 8 positions matching TRBD1. The V gene's germline CDR1 is SEHNR and CDR2 FQNEAQ (reference sequence). This CDR3 region has 15 residues. After removal of 3 bases from V and 5 bases from J, the junction contained 5 bases not matched to a gene. The CDR3 nucleotides read TGTGCCAGCAGCTTTACCGGGACAGGAACCGGGGAGCTGTTTTTT. It translates to CASSFTGTGTGELFF.

This clonotype was recorded only once. Germline and junction disagree at one end, which may indicate a read error. The chain couples TRBV30 to TRBJ2-7, with 7 bases matching TRBD1. The germline CDR1 and CDR2 sequences are GTSNPN and SVGIG (reference sequence). The CDR3 is made up of 14 amino acids. DNA of the CDR3: TGTTCCTGGAGTGTCCAGGGGGTTACCTACGAGCAGTACTTC. Translating gives CSWSVQGVTYEQYF.

The chain has TRBV24-1 and TRBJ1-5, with 7 bases fitting TRBD1. V lost 7 bases and J lost 6; bases outside the gene matches: 8. The CDR3 contains 14 residues. CDR1 and CDR2 (germline): KGHDR, SFDVKD. This chain's CDR3 is CATRSDRVSQPQHF. The CDR3 DNA reads TGTGCCACCAGGAGCGACAGGGTTAGTCAGCCCCAGCATTTT.

This clonotype appeared a few times. The rearrangement uses TRBV7-9 and TRBJ2-7; the D is unclear. V lost 3 bases and J 2 bases, leaving 11 bases between the germline ends. This CDR3 comprises 14 residues. The germline V gene encodes CDR1 SEHNR and CDR2 FQNEAQ (reference sequence). DNA of the CDR3: TGTGCCAGCAGCTTCAGCTGGGCAGCCTACGAGCAGTACTTC. Amino acids: CASSFSWAAYEQYF.